This TCR beta chain is drawn from a study of shared clonotypes between healthy human individuals. Study-level findings and limits: Clonotype sharing among donors was expected to depend on sequencing depth. Sample collection involved blood only; tissue repertoires are likely different.

Researchers divided each subset's genomic DNA evenly across several immunoSEQ plates. TCRdb keeps only in-frame clones here, not all; method: immunoSEQ multiplex PCR. Of fewer than 800,000 clones in the sample, approximately 90% are singletons; the top ten hold about 24%. V was trimmed by 3 bases and J by 0 bases, leaving 8 bases between them. The CDR3 is 14 amino acids. Germline V gene lookup returns CDR1 MNHEY and CDR2 SMNVEV (reference sequence). This clone has only one observation. Its antigen is currently unknown. CD45RO-negative, CCR7-positively selected cells formed the naive CD8 fraction, excluding terminally differentiated effector memory CD45RA+ cells.

J is TRBJ1-2 and V is TRBV27; no clear D. The sequenced material came from naive CD8+ T cells sorted from blood. The receptor comes from a man aged 30 to 39 in good health. CDR3 in amino acids: CASSLGRANYGYTF. CDR3 bases: TGTGCCAGCAGTTTGGGCAGAGCTAACTATGGCTACACCTTC.